One T cell receptor (beta chain) is described in this entry. The antigen is undetermined. The data originate from a study of CD8 T cells in ankylosing spondylitis. Findings and caveats of the study: Disease-linked clones, CD8+, were relatively rare in peripheral blood. Previous work reported some of these motif variants in the synovial fluid and blood of reactive arthritis. According to the report, clones linked to the disease were significantly enriched in matched synovial fluid samples taken from ankylosing spondylitis patients.

CDR1 and CDR2 (germline): SGHNT, YENEEA. Trimming removed 6 bases at V and 5 bases at J, with 7 bases between. This CDR3 has 12 residues. As the method for making TCR beta libraries, quantitative 5'-RACE with molecular barcodes was used. TCRdb fed the 5' RACE reads into MiXCR, producing one record per CDR3 protein. Among tens of thousands of distinct CDR3 sequences listed, under 7.5% were seen once. Source material: synovial fluid, either unsorted or a sorted T cell fraction (not recorded which). This clonotype was obtained from a male donor with ankylosing spondylitis. The V call is TRBV11-3, the J call TRBJ2-2, with TRBD2 as a possible D gene (5 bases). CDR3 sequence reads: CASRPGTGELFF. The CDR3 DNA sequence: TGTGCCAGCAGGCCGGGAACCGGGGAGCTGTTTTTT.